A selection of T cell receptor beta chains follows, all from one sample in a study of shared clonotypes between healthy human individuals. Clones were sequenced by immunoSEQ multiplex PCR, and TCRdb holds only the in-frame ones, with some missing. Of about 1.5 million clones in the sample, around 98% were seen once. Sequenced input: naive CD4+ T cells sorted from blood. These receptors all stem from a young man in good health. The CDR3 runs from the conserved cysteine through the conserved F or W. D genes are given only for firm matches. Expanded clones get a size class; other rows say once, few or many, or leave the size out.

V	D	J	size	CDR3	DNA
TRBV27	-	TRBJ2-2	-	CASRRGIGTGELFF	TGTGCCAGTCGGAGGGGGATCGGGACCGGGGAGCTGTTTTTT
TRBV7-6	TRBD2	TRBJ2-3	-	CASSSVGSGRADTQYF	TGTGCCAGCAGCTCGGTCGGCAGCGGGAGGGCAGATACGCAGTATTTT
TRBV9	-	TRBJ2-5	-	CASSVGGRLPGETQYF	TGTGCCAGCAGCGTCGGTGGCAGACTCCCGGGGGAGACCCAGTACTTC
TRBV6-6	-	TRBJ1-5	-	CASTGQPQHF	TGTGCCAGCACTGGTCAGCCCCAGCATTTT
TRBV6-1	-	TRBJ1-1	-	CASSLTVNTEAFF	TGTGCCAGCAGTTTAACAGTGAACACTGAAGCTTTCTTT
TRBV18	TRBD2	TRBJ2-7	-	CASSPPLAEGLGEQYF	TGTGCCAGCTCACCACCCCTAGCGGAGGGGCTAGGTGAGCAGTACTTC
TRBV7-9	TRBD1	TRBJ1-3	-	CASSLAVGTDSGNTIYF	TGTGCCAGCAGCTTAGCGGTGGGGACAGACTCTGGAAACACCATATATTTT
TRBV11-3	TRBD1	TRBJ2-7	-	CASSSRQGPSYEQYF	TGTGCCAGCAGCTCCCGACAGGGGCCCTCCTACGAGCAGTACTTC
TRBV28	-	TRBJ2-3	once	CASSLPVWADTQYF	TGTGCCAGCAGTTTACCGGTTTGGGCAGATACGCAGTATTTT
TRBV15	-	TRBJ1-2	-	CATSVQGDYGYTF	TGTGCCACCAGCGTCCAGGGTGACTATGGCTACACCTTC
TRBV5-6	TRBD2	TRBJ2-7	-	CASSLGLARTYEQYF	TGTGCCAGCAGCTTGGGACTAGCGCGCACCTACGAGCAGTACTTC
TRBV6-1	-	TRBJ2-1	-	CASRLVSSLNEQFF	TGTGCCAGCAGATTGGTATCTAGCCTCAATGAGCAGTTCTTC
TRBV7-2	TRBD2	TRBJ2-1	-	CASSYTSGAYNEQFF	TGTGCCAGCAGCTACACTAGCGGAGCCTACAATGAGCAGTTCTTC
TRBV5-1	-	TRBJ1-2	-	CASSQGQPRSNGYTF	TGCGCCAGCAGTCAAGGACAGCCACGTTCGAATGGCTACACCTTC
TRBV5-1	-	TRBJ2-7	-	CASSFDSNYEQYF	TGCGCCAGCAGCTTCGACAGTAACTACGAGCAGTACTTC
TRBV6-1	-	TRBJ1-2	-	CASSKGVGDYGYTF	TGTGCCAGCAGCAAAGGGGTTGGGGACTATGGCTACACCTTC
TRBV7-9	TRBD2	TRBJ2-2	-	CASSFLAGGTNTGELFF	TGTGCCAGCAGCTTCTTAGCGGGAGGAACTAACACCGGGGAGCTGTTTTTT
TRBV19	TRBD2	TRBJ2-2	once	CASSMKLAGGPWTGELFF	TGTGCCAGTAGTATGAAGCTAGCGGGAGGTCCTTGGACGGGGGAGCTGTTTTTT
TRBV14	-	TRBJ2-3	-	CARHSGTQRSGRPGDTQYF	TGTGCCAGACACTCCGGGACTCAGAGATCGGGACGTCCGGGGGATACGCAGTATTTT
TRBV28	TRBD2	TRBJ2-7	-	CASSLFPGGPHEQYF	TGTGCCAGCAGTTTATTTCCGGGAGGTCCCCACGAGCAGTACTTC
TRBV18	-	TRBJ2-7	-	CASSSGRPYEQYF	TGTGCCAGCTCATCCGGACGTCCCTACGAGCAGTACTTC
TRBV9	-	TRBJ2-3	-	CASSVSPPGTPGTDTQYF	TGTGCCAGCAGCGTTAGCCCCCCCGGGACACCCGGCACAGATACGCAGTATTTT
TRBV19	-	TRBJ1-2	-	CASSIAFYGYTF	TGTGCCAGTAGTATAGCCTTCTATGGCTACACCTTC
TRBV18	-	TRBJ2-3	-	CASSPEVGGDTQYF	TGTGCCAGCTCACCTGAAGTGGGGGGAGATACGCAGTATTTT